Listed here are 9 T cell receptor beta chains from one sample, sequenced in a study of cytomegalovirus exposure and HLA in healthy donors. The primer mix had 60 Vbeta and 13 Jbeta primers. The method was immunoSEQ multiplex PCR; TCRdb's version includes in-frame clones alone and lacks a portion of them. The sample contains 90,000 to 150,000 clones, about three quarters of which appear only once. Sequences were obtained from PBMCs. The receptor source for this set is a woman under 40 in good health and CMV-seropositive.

The CDR3 protein is CASSSADRNQPQHF. CDR3 in DNA: TGTGCCAGCAGTTCTGCGGACAGGAATCAGCCCCAGCATTTT. The gene calls are TRBV28 and TRBJ1-5; 7 bases match TRBD1. V was clipped by 4 bases and J by 4 bases; unmatched bases: 4. Germline CDR1 MDHEN, CDR2 SYDVKM. The CDR3 sequence is 14 residues long.

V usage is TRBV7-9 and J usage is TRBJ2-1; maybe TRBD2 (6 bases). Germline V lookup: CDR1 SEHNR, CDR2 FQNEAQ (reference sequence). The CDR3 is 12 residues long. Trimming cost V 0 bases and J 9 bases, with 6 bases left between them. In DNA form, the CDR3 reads TGTGCCAGCAGCTTAGCGGAGGGTGAGCAGTTCTTC. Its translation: CASSLAEGEQFF.

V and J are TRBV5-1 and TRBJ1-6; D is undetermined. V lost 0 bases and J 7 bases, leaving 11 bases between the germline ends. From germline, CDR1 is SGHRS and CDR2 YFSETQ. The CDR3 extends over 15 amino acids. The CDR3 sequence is CASSLEPERNSPLHF. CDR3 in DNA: TGCGCCAGCAGCTTGGAACCCGAACGGAATTCACCCCTCCACTTT.

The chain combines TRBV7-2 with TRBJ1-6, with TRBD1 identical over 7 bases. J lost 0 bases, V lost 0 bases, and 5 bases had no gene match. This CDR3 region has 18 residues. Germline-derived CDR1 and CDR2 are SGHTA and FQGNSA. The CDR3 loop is CASSLARQGGSYNSPLHF. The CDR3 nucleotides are TGTGCCAGCAGCTTAGCTAGACAGGGCGGCTCCTATAATTCACCCCTCCACTTT.

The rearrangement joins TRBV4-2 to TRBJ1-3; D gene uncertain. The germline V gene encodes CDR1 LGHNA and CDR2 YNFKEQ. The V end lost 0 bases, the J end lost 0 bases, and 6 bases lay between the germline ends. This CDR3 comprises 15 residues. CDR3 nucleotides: TGTGCCAGCAGCCAAGACGCCAGCTCTGGAAACACCATATATTTT. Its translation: CASSQDASSGNTIYF.

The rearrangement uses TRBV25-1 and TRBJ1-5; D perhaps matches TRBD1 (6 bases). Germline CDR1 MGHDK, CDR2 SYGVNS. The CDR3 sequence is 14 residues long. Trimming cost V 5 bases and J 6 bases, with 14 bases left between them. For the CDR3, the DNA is TGTGCCAGCAGTCCTCCAGGGGTAAGTCAGCCCCAGCATTTT. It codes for CASSPPGVSQPQHF.

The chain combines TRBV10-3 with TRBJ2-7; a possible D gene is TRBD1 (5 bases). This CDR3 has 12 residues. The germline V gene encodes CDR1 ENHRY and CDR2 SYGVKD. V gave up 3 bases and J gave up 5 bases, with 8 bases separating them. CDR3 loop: CAISESGNEQYF. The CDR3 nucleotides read TGTGCCATCAGTGAATCAGGGAACGAGCAGTACTTC.

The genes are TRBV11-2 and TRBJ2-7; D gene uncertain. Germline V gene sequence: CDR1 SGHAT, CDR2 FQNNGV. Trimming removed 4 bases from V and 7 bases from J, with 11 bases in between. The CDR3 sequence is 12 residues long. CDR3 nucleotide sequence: TGTGCCAGCAGCTCCTTATCGAGGGAGCAGTACTTC. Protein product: CASSSLSREQYF.

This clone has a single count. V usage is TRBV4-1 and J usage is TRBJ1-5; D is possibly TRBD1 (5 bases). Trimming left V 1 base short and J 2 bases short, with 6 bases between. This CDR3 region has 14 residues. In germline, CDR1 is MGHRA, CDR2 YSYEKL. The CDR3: CASSQVRGNQPQHF. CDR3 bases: TGCGCCAGCAGCCAAGTCAGGGGCAATCAGCCCCAGCATTTT.